This TCR beta chain was captured by sequencing in a study of cytotoxic CD8 clonotypes in ibrutinib-treated CLL. Study-wide results and limits: The clonality went up when patients responded to ibrutinib and dropped back toward baseline at progression. Baseline values of clonality outstripped age-matched healthy donors and followed circulating CD8+ T-cell counts. Public clonotypes (which were uncommon) either contracted or remained stable on treatment.

About this clone: Its specificity is unknown.

Approximately 2 micrograms of genomic DNA from cryopreserved PBMCs went into TCR beta libraries. The table came from immunoSEQ multiplex PCR; TCRdb's copy has only in-frame clones and leaves some out. Of around 150,000 clones listed, 80% are singletons. With V trimmed by 6 bases and J by 2 bases, 9 bases remained unmatched. The CDR3 contains 17 residues. CDR1 is MNHEY and CDR2 is SMNVEV in the germline V gene (reference sequence). The TCR originated in a human donor with chronic lymphocytic leukemia. The chain links TRBV27 to TRBJ1-5; 11 bases align to TRBD1. Specimen: PBMCs, collected after 36 months of ibrutinib treatment. In DNA, the CDR3 is TGTGCCAGCAGACCGGACAGGGGGCTTTATGGCAATCAGCCCCAGCATTTT. Translated, it gives CASRPDRGLYGNQPQHF.